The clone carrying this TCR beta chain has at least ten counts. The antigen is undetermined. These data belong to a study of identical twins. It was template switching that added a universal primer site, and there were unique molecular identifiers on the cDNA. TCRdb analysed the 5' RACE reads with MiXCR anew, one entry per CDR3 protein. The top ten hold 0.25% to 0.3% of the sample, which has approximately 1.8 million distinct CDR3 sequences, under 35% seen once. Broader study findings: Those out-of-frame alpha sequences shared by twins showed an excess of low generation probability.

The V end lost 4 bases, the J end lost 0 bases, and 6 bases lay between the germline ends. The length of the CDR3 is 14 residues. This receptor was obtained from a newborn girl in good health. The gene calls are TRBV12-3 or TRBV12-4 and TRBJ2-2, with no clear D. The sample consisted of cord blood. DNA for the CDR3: TGTGCCAGCAGTTCTAACCCGAACACCGGGGAGCTGTTTTTT. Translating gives CASSSNPNTGELFF.